Sequencing of this TCR beta chain was carried out in a study of low-dose radiotherapy and immunotherapy resistance in tumors. Study at large: Participants in Cohort 1 were administered 0.5 Gy per fraction at 2-week intervals, to a cumulative dose of 6.5 Gy. Every day for four cycles from cycle 1 day 1, patients took 300 mg of oral aspirin.

Each eligible patient had an advanced solid tumor, and these tumors lacked tumor-infiltrating lymphocytes. Both TCRalpha and TCRbeta chains were reverse transcribed with V-gene-specific primers. TCRs were put through approximately 20 PCR cycles of amplification with Phusion. A constant-region primer and the V-primer adapter served as the primer pair. The authors amplified isolated mRNA by in vitro transcription. A single record per CDR3 protein comes from TCRdb applying MiXCR to the reads. This sample has some 15,000 distinct CDR3 sequences, with less than 55% found just once. The V and J ends lost 2 bases and 2 bases respectively, with 12 bases between them. This CDR3 region has 14 residues. The germline V gene has CDR1 SQVTM and CDR2 ANQGSEA. The sample holds a few counts of this clonotype.

This chain joins TRBV29-1 and TRBJ1-1; D not resolved. The TCR comes from a human donor with advanced metastatic prostate, ovarian, gallbladder or colorectal cancer (not recorded which). This table probably holds off-target reads from a library built for another chain. CDR3 DNA sequence: TGCAGCGTTGAAATAGGTCCCTTAAACACTGAAGCTTTCTTT. Translating gives CSVEIGPLNTEAFF.